A single sample gave rise to the 20 T cell receptor beta chains below, sequenced in a study of blood T cell repertoires in COVID-19. The method was immunoSEQ multiplex PCR; TCRdb's version includes in-frame clones alone and lacks a portion of them. The sample lists 190,000 or so clones, less than 90% occurring once. Sequencing input: PBMCs or T cells enriched from blood (not recorded which). The receptors stem from a woman younger than 45 who had been exposed to COVID-19.

The genes are TRBV19 and TRBJ1-5; D is ambiguous. Germline assignment: CDR1 LNHDA and CDR2 SQIVND (reference sequence). CDR3 length: 13 residues. V lost 3 bases, J lost 2 bases, and 5 bases lay in between. CDR3 protein: CASSIYGNQPQHF. CDR3 DNA sequence: TGTGCCAGTAGTATCTATGGCAATCAGCCCCAGCATTTT. The full variable domain, with the rest looked up from reference TRBV19 and TRBJ1-5, is DGGITQSPKYLFRKEGQNVTLSCEQNLNHDAMYWYRQDPGQGLRLIYYSQIVNDFQKGDIAEGYSVSREKKESFPLTVTSAQKNPTAFYLCASSIYGNQPQHFGDGTRLSIL.

This chain uses TRBV18 with TRBJ1-5; D gene uncertain. This CDR3 comprises 15 residues. Germline CDR1 KGHSH, CDR2 LQKENI. Trimming took off 3 bases at V and 2 bases at J, with 11 bases between the two ends. This CDR3 reads CASSPEGLGNQPQHF. The CDR3 DNA sequence: TGTGCCAGCTCACCCGAGGGATTGGGCAATCAGCCCCAGCATTTT. The complete variable domain, with remaining parts taken from reference TRBV18 and TRBJ1-5, reads NAGVMQNPRHLVRRRGQEARLRCSPMKGHSHVYWYRQLPEEGLKFMVYLQKENIIDESGMPKERFSAEFPKEGPSILRIQQVVRGDSAAYFCASSPEGLGNQPQHFGDGTRLSIL.

The gene calls are TRBV2 and TRBJ1-2; 7 positions agree with TRBD1. The CDR3 length is 14 residues. V lost 5 bases to trimming and J lost 3 bases; unmatched junction nucleotides: 6. The V gene's germline CDR1 is SNHLY and CDR2 FYNNEI. The CDR3 region is CASSRTQGYYGYTF. Written as DNA, the CDR3 is TGTGCCAGCAGTCGAACACAGGGGTACTATGGCTACACCTTC.

The J gene is TRBJ1-5, the V gene TRBV27; TRBD1 aligns across 8 bases. Per the germline V gene, CDR1 is MNHEY and CDR2 is SMNVEV (reference sequence). CDR3 length: 15 amino acids. J lost 6 bases, V lost 0 bases, and 4 bases had no gene match. The CDR3 DNA reads TGTGCCAGCAGTTTATCCGTAACAGGGGGTCAGCCCCAGCATTTT. This gives the protein CASSLSVTGGQPQHF.

The chain has TRBV10-1 and TRBJ2-1; TRBD2 matches 7 bases. CDR1 is WNHNN and CDR2 is SYGVQD in the germline V gene (reference sequence). V was pared by 2 bases and J by 7 bases, with 2 bases of the junction left unmatched. The CDR3 covers 13 residues. The CDR3 DNA reads TGCGCCAGCAGTGAGGCGGGGGTAAATGAGCAGTTCTTC. Its protein product is CASSEAGVNEQFF.

This clone has more than one count but fewer than ten. The V and J genes are TRBV3-1 (or the pseudogene TRBV3-2) and TRBJ1-5, with D maybe TRBD1 (6 bases). The V end lost 9 bases, the J end lost 2 bases, and 14 bases lay between the germline ends. The length of the CDR3 is 14 residues. Germline CDR1 and CDR2: LGHDT and YNNKEL (reference sequence). The CDR3 DNA reads as TGTGCCAGAAAACCGAGGACAGGCAATCAGCCCCAGCATTTT. This translates into CARKPRTGNQPQHF.

V usage is TRBV11-3 and J usage is TRBJ2-3, with 8 bases fitting TRBD2. J lost 3 bases, V lost 1 base, and 6 bases had no gene match. Per germline, CDR1 SGHNT and CDR2 YENEEA. The CDR3 is 16 amino acids. CDR3 in DNA: TGTGCCAGCAGCTTAGGCGGGGGGCGAGGGACAGATACGCAGTATTTT. It codes for CASSLGGGRGTDTQYF.

The chain joins TRBV3-1 (or the pseudogene TRBV3-2) to TRBJ2-5; TRBD2 matches at 9 bases. V was clipped by 2 bases and J by 5 bases; unmatched bases: 3. The CDR3 totals 14 residues. CDR1 LGHDT and CDR2 YNNKEL come from the germline V gene (reference sequence). The CDR3 here is CASSQLAGWETQYF. CDR3 in DNA: TGTGCCAGCAGCCAACTAGCGGGGTGGGAGACCCAGTACTTC.

The count of this clone is one. The chain recombines TRBV27 with TRBJ2-6; D may be TRBD1 (5 bases). The CDR3 length is 19 residues. The V and J ends lost 5 bases and 4 bases respectively, with 24 bases between them. Germline CDR1 MNHEY, CDR2 SMNVEV (reference sequence). This chain's CDR3 is CASSPEPPMSGFGANVLTF. The DNA for the CDR3 is TGTGCCAGCAGTCCTGAACCCCCCATGTCAGGGTTCGGGGCCAACGTCCTGACTTTC.

The genes are TRBV21-1 and TRBJ1-5; the D call TRBD1 from the table was never checked on the DNA. TRBV21-1 is assigned pseudogene status. The CDR3 is made up of 16 amino acids. CDR3 in DNA: TGTGCCAGCAGCAAATTTACAGGGGACAGCAATCAGCCCCAGCATTTT. Translation: CASSKFTGDSNQPQHF.

This chain connects TRBV6-5 to TRBJ2-7; 10 bases align to TRBD1. The CDR3 has 13 amino acids. Looked up from germline, CDR1 is MNHEY and CDR2 is SVGAGI. Trimming took 6 bases from V and 5 from J; bases not matched to a gene: 4. The CDR3 DNA reads as TGTGCCAGCAGACCGACAGGGGGCAACGAGCAGTACTTC. As protein: CASRPTGGNEQYF.

The rearrangement links TRBV6-5 to TRBJ2-7; 7 nucleotides match TRBD1. This CDR3 has 15 amino acids. Germline V lookup: CDR1 MNHEY, CDR2 SVGAGI. Germline trimming cut 8 bases from V and 3 bases from J; bases unmatched to any gene: 13. The CDR3 spells CASHQVRQGGYEQYF. The DNA of the CDR3 is TGTGCCAGCCACCAAGTTCGACAGGGTGGCTACGAGCAGTACTTC.

This clone was detected only once. The chain carries TRBV5-1 and TRBJ2-3; TRBD1 matches 10 bases. The length of the CDR3 is 15 residues. Germline-derived CDR1 and CDR2 are SGHRS and YFSETQ. After removal of 4 bases from V and 4 bases from J, the junction contained 6 bases not matched to a gene. CDR3 in amino acids: CASSRGTGAADTQYF. DNA of the CDR3: TGCGCCAGCAGCAGGGGGACAGGGGCGGCAGATACGCAGTATTTT.

The count of this clone is one. This rearrangement joins TRBV29-1 to TRBJ1-2; no firm D call. The V end was cut by 6 bases, the J end by 1 base, with 12 bases between. The CDR3 is 13 residues long. Germline CDR1 is SQVTM and CDR2 is ANQGSEA. The CDR3 loop reads CSVKNRGNYGYTF. The CDR3 nucleotides are TGCAGCGTGAAAAATCGGGGTAACTATGGCTACACCTTC.

This clone has only one observation. The CDR3 DNA follows: TGTGCCAGCAGCCAAGGCACCCTAGCGTTGACAGATACGCAGTATTTT. Its protein is CASSQGTLALTDTQYF. The chain links TRBV3-1 (or the pseudogene TRBV3-2) to TRBJ2-3; the D gene is possibly TRBD2 (6 bases). The germline V gene encodes CDR1 LGHDT and CDR2 YNNKEL (reference sequence). CDR3 length: 16 residues. Trimming shortened V by 1 base and J by 3 bases, and 14 bases separated the two germline ends.

The chain combines TRBV5-1 with TRBJ1-4; 10 bases align to TRBD1. The ends lost 0 bases at V and 8 bases at J; junction bases unmatched: 4. CDR1 SGHRS and CDR2 YFSETQ come from the germline V gene. There are 15 residues in the CDR3. Written as DNA, the CDR3 is TGCGCCAGCAGCTTGGCCGACAGGGGGCGGGAAAAACTGTTTTTT. This codes for CASSLADRGREKLFF.

This clone was observed a single time. The chain is built from TRBV10-3 and TRBJ2-7; TRBD2 matches 8 bases. Trimming cost V 0 bases and J 3 bases; bases outside gene matches: 7. Germline CDR1 is ENHRY and CDR2 is SYGVKD. This CDR3 region has 16 residues. CDR3 nucleotides: TGTGCCATCAGTGAGTCGACCGGGGGGGCCGACTACGAGCAGTACTTC. Protein product: CAISESTGGADYEQYF.

V usage is TRBV29-1 and J usage is TRBJ1-1; D is uncertain. Germline CDR1 is SQVTM and CDR2 is ANQGSEA. The ends were cut back, 6 bases at V and 3 bases at J, with 8 bases in the middle. This CDR3 contains 11 residues. CDR3 nucleotide sequence: TGCAGCGTGCATGAGGACACTGAAGCTTTCTTT. It specifies CSVHEDTEAFF.

The rearrangement uses TRBV6-6 and TRBJ1-6; 8 bases are shared with TRBD1. CDR1 and CDR2 from the germline V gene are MNHNY and SVGAGI (reference sequence). The V gene end was trimmed by 6 bases and the J gene end by 7 bases; junction bases not matched to a gene: 8. The CDR3 has 15 amino acids. The CDR3 loop is CASSSQGVRNSPLHF. Written as DNA, the CDR3 is TGTGCCAGCAGCTCACAGGGGGTACGGAATTCACCCCTCCACTTT.

The chain uses TRBV18 and TRBJ2-7, with TRBD2 as a possible D gene (5 bases). CDR1 and CDR2 from the germline V gene are KGHSH and LQKENI. The V gene lost 5 bases and the J gene lost 1 base, with 15 bases spanning the gap. This CDR3 comprises 15 residues. The CDR3 reads CASSDSADPSYEQYF. CDR3 coding DNA: TGTGCCAGCTCAGATAGCGCGGACCCTTCCTACGAGCAGTACTTC.